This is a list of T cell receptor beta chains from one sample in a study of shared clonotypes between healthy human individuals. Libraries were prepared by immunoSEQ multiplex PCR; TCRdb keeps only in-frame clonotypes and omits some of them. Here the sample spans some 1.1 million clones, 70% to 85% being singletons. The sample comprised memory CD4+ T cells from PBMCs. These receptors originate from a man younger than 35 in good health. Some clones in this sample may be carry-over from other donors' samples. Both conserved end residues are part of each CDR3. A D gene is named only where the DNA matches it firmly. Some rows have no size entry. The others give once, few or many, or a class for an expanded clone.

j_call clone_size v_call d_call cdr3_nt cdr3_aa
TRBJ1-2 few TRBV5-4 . TGTGCCAGCAGCTTGGCTGTCACCCCTAACTATGGCTACACCTTC CASSLAVTPNYGYTF
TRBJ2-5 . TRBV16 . TGTGCCAGCAGCTCAAGCGGAGAGACCCAGTACTTC CASSSSGETQYF
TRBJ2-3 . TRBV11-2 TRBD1 TGTGCCAGCAGTTACCGACCGGGACAGGGGGCAACAGATACGCAGTATTTT CASSYRPGQGATDTQYF
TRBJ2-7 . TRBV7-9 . TGTGCCAGCAGCTCCGCCCCAGCGGGTTTCTACGAGCAGTACTTC CASSSAPAGFYEQYF
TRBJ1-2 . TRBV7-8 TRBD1 TGTGCCAGCAGCATAATTGGACAGGGGGCTGGCTACACCTTC CASSIIGQGAGYTF
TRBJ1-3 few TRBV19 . TGTGCCAGTAGTATCCCGGGAAACACCATATATTTT CASSIPGNTIYF
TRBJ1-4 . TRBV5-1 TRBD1 TGCGCCAGCAGCGTAGACCCAGGGGGCCTTAATGAAAAACTGTTTTTT CASSVDPGGLNEKLFF
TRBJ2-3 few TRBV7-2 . TGTGCCAGCAGCTATGATTATAACACAGATACGCAGTATTTT CASSYDYNTDTQYF
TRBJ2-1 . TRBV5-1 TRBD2 TGCGCCAGCGGCACCGGACTAGCGGGAGGCAATGAGCAGTTCTTC CASGTGLAGGNEQFF
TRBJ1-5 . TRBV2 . TGTGCCAGCACTCGACAGGGCAATCAGCCCCAGCATTTT CASTRQGNQPQHF
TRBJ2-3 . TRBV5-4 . TGTGCCAGCAGCTTGGAGCAGCTCACAGATACGCAGTATTTT CASSLEQLTDTQYF
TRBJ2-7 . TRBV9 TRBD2 TGTGCCAGCAGCGTAGCGGGACTAGCGGGAGGGCTCGAGCAGTACTTC CASSVAGLAGGLEQYF
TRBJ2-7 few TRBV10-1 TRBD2 TGCGCCAGCCCGGGGGGAATAGAATTCTACGAGCAGTACTTC CASPGGIEFYEQYF
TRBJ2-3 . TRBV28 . TGTGCCAGCAGTTGGACGGAACCCACAGATACGCAGTATTTT CASSWTEPTDTQYF
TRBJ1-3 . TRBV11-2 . TGTGCCAGCAGCCCCGAGGGCACGCTCTCTGGAAACACCATATATTTT CASSPEGTLSGNTIYF
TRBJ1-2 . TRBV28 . TGTGCCAGTTTGGGGGGGATTAGGGATAACTATGGCTACACCTTC CASLGGIRDNYGYTF
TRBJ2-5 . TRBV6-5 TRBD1 TGTGCCAGCAGAAGGGGGCAGGGGGCTGTGGAGACCCAGTACTTC CASRRGQGAVETQYF
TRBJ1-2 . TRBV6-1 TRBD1 TGTGCCAGCAGTTCAAGTCTAGGGACAGCATATGGCTACACCTTC CASSSSLGTAYGYTF
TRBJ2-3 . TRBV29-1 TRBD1 TGCAGCGCCCGGTCCCCGGGACAGGGGGCGAACACAGATACGCAGTATTTT CSARSPGQGANTDTQYF
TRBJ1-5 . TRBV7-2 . TGTGCCAGCAGCCTAGAGTCGACAGGCGGCCAGCCCCAGCATTTT CASSLESTGGQPQHF
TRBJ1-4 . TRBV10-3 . TGTGCCATCAGTGACAATCAGGGGTCCAATGAAAAACTGTTTTTT CAISDNQGSNEKLFF
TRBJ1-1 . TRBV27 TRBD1 TGTGCCAGCAGTTTATACGGCGCAGGGGGCCCCACTGAAGCTTTCTTT CASSLYGAGGPTEAFF
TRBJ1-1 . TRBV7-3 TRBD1 TGTGCCAGCAGTTTAACGGACAGGGTGGGTGAAGCTTTCTTT CASSLTDRVGEAFF
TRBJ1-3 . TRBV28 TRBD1 TGTGCCAGCAGTTTTTTACAGGGGAGCTCTGGAAACACCATATATTTT CASSFLQGSSGNTIYF
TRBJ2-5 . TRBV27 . TGTGCCAGCAGTTTACAGGGTCGGGAGACCCAGTACTTC CASSLQGRETQYF
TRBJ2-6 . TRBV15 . TGTGCCACCAGCAGAGTGATCAGAGCTGGGGCCAACGTCCTGACTTTC CATSRVIRAGANVLTF
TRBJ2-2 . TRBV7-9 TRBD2 TGTGCCAGCAGCCCGAGGACTAGCGGGAGTATCGGGGAGCTGTTTTTT CASSPRTSGSIGELFF
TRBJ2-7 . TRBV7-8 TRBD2 TGTGCCAGCAGCCTGGGACTAGCGGGAGCGTACTACGAGCAGTACTTC CASSLGLAGAYYEQYF
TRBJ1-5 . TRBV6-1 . TGTGCCAGCAGTGAGGGGACGGCCAGACGCAATCAGCCCCAGCATTTT CASSEGTARRNQPQHF
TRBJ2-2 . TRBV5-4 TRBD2 TGTGCCACCGCATGGGCGGGAGTAGGGACCGGGGAGCTGTTTTTT CATAWAGVGTGELFF
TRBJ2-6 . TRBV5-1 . TGCGCCAGCAGTTCGTGGCTTTCTGGGGCCAACGTCCTGACTTTC CASSSWLSGANVLTF
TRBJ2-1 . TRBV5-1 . TGCGCCAGCAGCTTGATCTCCTACAATGAGCAGTTCTTC CASSLISYNEQFF
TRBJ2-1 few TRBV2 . TGTGCCAGCCTGGATTGGGGGATCAACAATGAGCAGTTCTTC CASLDWGINNEQFF
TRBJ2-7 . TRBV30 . TGTGCCTGGAGTCGGACGGAAAAAAGCTCCTACGAGCAGTACTTC CAWSRTEKSSYEQYF
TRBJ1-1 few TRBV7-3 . TGTGCCAGCAGCTTAGGCTGGAACACTGAAGCTTTCTTT CASSLGWNTEAFF
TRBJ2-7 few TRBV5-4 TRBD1 TGTGCCAGCAGCGGGGGTTCTAGACAGGGCACCTACGAGCAGTACTTC CASSGGSRQGTYEQYF
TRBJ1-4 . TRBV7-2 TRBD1 TGTGCCAGCAGCGGACAGGGGGCGGCTAATGAAAAACTGTTTTTT CASSGQGAANEKLFF
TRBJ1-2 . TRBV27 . TGTGCCAGCAGTTTATCAGGGACACTCAACTATGGCTACACCTTC CASSLSGTLNYGYTF
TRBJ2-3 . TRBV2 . TGTGCCAGCAGGCTGGCGGGGAGCACAGATACGCAGTATTTT CASRLAGSTDTQYF
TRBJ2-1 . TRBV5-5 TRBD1 TGTGCCAGCAGCTTAACAGGGGGCAAGGATGAGCAGTTCTTC CASSLTGGKDEQFF
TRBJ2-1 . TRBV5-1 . TGCGCCAGCAGCTTTGGTCCCTACAATGTGCAGTTCTTC CASSFGPYNVQFF
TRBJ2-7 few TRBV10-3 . TGTGCCATCAGAGCCGGGACGGAAAGCTACGAGCAGTACTTC CAIRAGTESYEQYF
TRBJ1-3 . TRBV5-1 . TGCGCCAGCAGGGAGACAGGCTCTGGAAACACCATATATTTT CASRETGSGNTIYF
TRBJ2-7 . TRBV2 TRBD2 TGTGCCAGCAGTAGGGACTACTACAGCTCCTACGAGCAGTACTTC CASSRDYYSSYEQYF
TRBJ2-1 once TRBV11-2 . TGTGCCAGCAGCCCAGATCTCTCCCCTCGTTATGAGCAGTTCTTC CASSPDLSPRYEQFF
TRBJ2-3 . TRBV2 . TGTGCCAGCAATTATAGGGCTAGCACAGATACGCAGTATTTT CASNYRASTDTQYF
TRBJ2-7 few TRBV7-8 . TGTGCCAGCAGCTTATCGTTTCAGGTTTACTACGAGCAGTACTTC CASSLSFQVYYEQYF
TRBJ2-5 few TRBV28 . TGTGCCAGCAGTTTAAGGGGACACTTTAAAGAGACCCAGTACTTC CASSLRGHFKETQYF
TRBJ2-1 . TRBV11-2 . TGTGCCAGCAGCTTAGTAGGCGGACCGGTCTACAATGAGCAGTTCTTC CASSLVGGPVYNEQFF
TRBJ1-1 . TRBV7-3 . TGTGCCAGCAGCGAGGGAGTGGGGGAAGCTTTCTTT CASSEGVGEAFF
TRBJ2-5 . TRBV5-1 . TGCGCCTCAGGGGCGGGGCTCCAAGAGACCCAGTACTTC CASGAGLQETQYF
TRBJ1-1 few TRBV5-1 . TGCGCCAGCAGCGCACAGGGAGCGGGGAAGTTCACTGAAGCTTTCTTT CASSAQGAGKFTEAFF
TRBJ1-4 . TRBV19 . TGTGCCAGTAGTCTCCCCGGGCAGGGAAGTGAAAAACTGTTTTTT CASSLPGQGSEKLFF
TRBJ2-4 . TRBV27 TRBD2 TGTGCCAGCAGTCTGCGGGTACCTAGCGGGAGGGTTGGCAAAAACATTCAGTACTTC CASSLRVPSGRVGKNIQYF